This TCR beta chain was identified in a study of blood T cell repertoires in COVID-19. Study summary: COVID-19 samples, acute and convalescent, were from the United States, Italy and Spain. PBMCs, B-cell-depleted T cells, or T cells provided the cDNA or gDNA that made up the material.

This clone has only one observation. The CDR3 is made up of 13 amino acids. Trimming took 7 bases from V and 6 from J, leaving 13 bases between them. Germline V gene sequence: CDR1 WSHSY, CDR2 SAAADI. Original processing notes: Reference gene primer amplification in the assay estimated nucleated cell counts. Sequenced by immunoSEQ multiplex PCR; TCRdb stores in-frame clones only, minus some. D and trimming were read from the DNA, whereas the V and J calls and clone size are those reported in that table. The sample contains roughly 140,000 clones, around 83% of which appear only once. This chain uses TRBV10-2 with TRBJ1-5; maybe TRBD1 (6 bases). This sequence originates from a woman aged 45 to 65 in a cohort sampled during active or convalescent COVID-19. Sequenced sample: peripheral blood. The CDR3 DNA reads as TGCGCCAGCATCGGAGACAGGACTCAGCCCCAGCATTTT. Protein: CASIGDRTQPQHF.